Shown below are 8 T cell receptor beta chains from a single sample sequenced in a study of T cells after posttransplantation cyclophosphamide. Sequencing used immunoSEQ multiplex PCR; TCRdb keeps in-frame clones, though not all of them. The table includes about 11,000 clones, 90% to 95% detected once. The sequenced material came from naive CD8+ T cells sorted from PBMCs. Source of these receptors: a man aged 25 to 45 in good health and a related stem cell transplant donor.

The genes are TRBV2 and TRBJ2-5; tentatively, D is TRBD2 (6 bases). The length of the CDR3 is 15 residues. Germline CDR1 is SNHLY and CDR2 is FYNNEI. Trimming stripped 7 bases from V and 4 bases from J, with 19 bases between. The CDR3 here is CASINRDSNSETQYF. The CDR3 DNA follows: TGTGCCAGCATTAACCGGGACTCGAATTCAGAGACCCAGTACTTC. The full variable domain, rest sourced from reference TRBV2 and TRBJ2-5, is EPEVTQTPSHQVTQMGQEVILRCVPISNHLYFYWYRQILGQKVEFLVSFYNNEISEKSEIFDDQFSVERPDGSNFTLKIRSTKLEDSAMYFCASINRDSNSETQYFGPGTRLLVL.

This clone was detected only once. The genes are TRBV7-9 and TRBJ2-3; TRBD2 matches at 8 bases. Germline loops: CDR1 SEHNR, CDR2 FQNEAQ (reference sequence). This CDR3 spans 18 amino acids. V dropped 8 bases and J dropped 2; count of bases not matched to a gene: 18. DNA of the CDR3: TGTGCCAGCGACGGGGGGGTGTTGAAAGAAACGACCACAGATACGCAGTATTTT. It specifies CASDGGVLKETTTDTQYF.

This chain links TRBV6-5 with TRBJ1-4; tentative D call: TRBD1 (6 bases). CDR3 length: 14 amino acids. Trimming removed 4 bases from V and 7 bases from J, with 13 bases in between. CDR1 MNHEY and CDR2 SVGAGI come from the germline V gene. The CDR3 is CASSFQGWGEKLFF. DNA for the CDR3: TGTGCCAGCAGTTTTCAGGGGTGGGGTGAAAAACTGTTTTTT.

The genes are TRBV11-1 and TRBJ2-5, with 12 bases identical to TRBD2. The DNA matches TRBJ2-7 better at its end, which makes the J call doubtful. The CDR3 runs 18 residues. The germline gives CDR1 SGHAT, CDR2 FQDESV (reference sequence). CDR3 DNA sequence: TGTGCCAGCAGCTTAGGGACTAGCGGGGTCTACCACTCCTACGAGCAGTACTTC. As protein: CASSLGTSGVYHSYEQYF.

The chain uses TRBV4-1 and TRBJ1-3, with TRBD1 matching 7 bases. After removal of 0 bases from V and 9 bases from J, the junction contained 8 bases not matched to a gene. CDR3 length equals 15 residues. Germline loops: CDR1 MGHRA, CDR2 YSYEKL. The CDR3 DNA reads TGCGCCAGCAGCCAAGACGGGACAGCCACCGGCACCATATATTTT. Amino acid sequence: CASSQDGTATGTIYF.

CDR3 in amino acids: CASSLGTTNQETQYF. CDR3 DNA: TGTGCCAGCAGTTTAGGGACAACTAACCAAGAGACCCAGTACTTC. The chain is built from TRBV27 and TRBJ2-5, with D possibly matching TRBD1 (6 bases). CDR1 MNHEY and CDR2 SMNVEV come from the germline V gene (reference sequence). The V end lost 2 bases, the J end lost 0 bases, and 10 bases lay between the germline ends. The CDR3 has 15 residues.

The rearrangement uses TRBV11-2 and TRBJ1-1; a possible D gene is TRBD1 (6 bases). The V and J ends lost 0 bases and 1 base respectively, with 12 bases between them. The CDR3 extends over 16 amino acids. CDR1 is SGHAT, CDR2 FQNNGV, per germline. CDR3 residues: CASSLEGGPGNTEAFF. CDR3 DNA: TGTGCCAGCAGCTTAGAGGGGGGGCCCGGGAACACTGAAGCTTTCTTT. Drawing the rest from reference TRBV11-2 and TRBJ1-1, the complete variable domain is EAGVAQSPRYKIIEKRQSVAFWCNPISGHATLYWYQQILGQGPKLLIQFQNNGVVDDSQLPKDRFSAERLKGVDSTLKIQPAKLEDSAVYLCASSLEGGPGNTEAFFGQGTRLTVV.

CDR3 DNA: TGTGCCAGCAGTGTCCCCGGACAGGGGCCCTACAATGAGCAGTTCTTC. Its protein is CASSVPGQGPYNEQFF. The rearrangement uses TRBV25-1 and TRBJ2-1; 9 bases map to TRBD1. V lost 4 bases, J lost 2 bases, and 6 bases stayed unmatched. CDR1 and CDR2 (germline): MGHDK, SYGVNS. The CDR3 is 16 residues long.